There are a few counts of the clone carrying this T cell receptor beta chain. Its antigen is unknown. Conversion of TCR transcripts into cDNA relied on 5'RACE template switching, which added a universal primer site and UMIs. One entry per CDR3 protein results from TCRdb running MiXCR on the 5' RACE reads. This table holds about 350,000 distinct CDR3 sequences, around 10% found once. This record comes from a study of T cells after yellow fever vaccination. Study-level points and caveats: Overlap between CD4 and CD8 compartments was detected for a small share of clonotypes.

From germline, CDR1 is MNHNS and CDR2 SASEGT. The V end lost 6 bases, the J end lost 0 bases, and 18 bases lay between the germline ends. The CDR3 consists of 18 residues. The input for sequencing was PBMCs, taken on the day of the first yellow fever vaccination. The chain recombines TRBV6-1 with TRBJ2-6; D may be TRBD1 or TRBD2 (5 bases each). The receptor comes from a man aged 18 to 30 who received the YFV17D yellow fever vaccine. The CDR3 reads CASRGLGTADSGANVLTF. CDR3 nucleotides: TGTGCCAGCAGGGGTCTTGGGACGGCCGACTCTGGGGCCAACGTCCTGACTTTC.